One sample yielded the 32 T cell receptor beta chains listed below, sequenced in a study of CD8+ T cells in alopecia areata. Reverse transcription of extracted RNA yielded cDNA, which provided the sequencing template. Assay: immunoSEQ multiplex PCR; the TCRdb copy retains only in-frame clones and omits some. The repertoire has 160,000 or so clones, approximately 59% of them found once; the top ten carry 16%. This sample's treatment: oral pan-JAK inhibitor, 5-10 mg twice daily. Sample: CD4+ T cells sorted from blood, taken around week 55, from a patient treated with tofacitinib. The receptors come from a human donor with alopecia areata.

CDR3 DNA sequence: TGTGCCTGGAGTAGGGGGACAGCCTACGAGCAGTACTTC. Its translation is CAWSRGTAYEQYF. The chain combines TRBV30 with TRBJ2-7, with TRBD1 identical over 7 bases. Germline CDR1 is GTSNPN and CDR2 is SVGIG (reference sequence). The CDR3 is 13 amino acids. V lost 2 bases and J lost 2; bases outside the gene matches: 3.

The chain couples TRBV20-1 to TRBJ2-7; D remains ambiguous. Germline loops: CDR1 DFQATT, CDR2 SNEGSKA (reference sequence). The CDR3 length is 11 residues. Trimming took 3 bases from V and 4 from J, leaving 7 bases between them. Here the CDR3 reads CSASRAYEQYF. The CDR3 nucleotides read TGCAGTGCTAGCAGAGCTTACGAGCAGTACTTC.

This chain joins TRBV10-3 and TRBJ2-1; 10 bases match TRBD1. The CDR3 runs to 14 residues. V dropped 8 bases and J dropped 5; count of bases not matched to a gene: 6. Germline CDR1 ENHRY, CDR2 SYGVKD. CDR3 nucleotides: TGTGCCATCCGAGGGACAGGGGATGACAATGAGCAGTTCTTC. Amino acids: CAIRGTGDDNEQFF.

The chain uses TRBV30 and TRBJ2-7; D may match TRBD1 or TRBD2 (5 bases each). Trimming took off 3 bases at V and 2 bases at J, with 17 bases between the two ends. The CDR3 is 15 residues long. Germline V CDR1 and CDR2: GTSNPN, SVGIG (reference sequence). The CDR3 nucleotides read TGTGCCTGGAGCATTTTATCGGGGACCCCCTACGAGCAGTACTTC. Protein: CAWSILSGTPYEQYF.

Turning to this clone: Germline is not matched at one junction end, which may reflect a read error. The gene calls are TRBV6-1 and TRBJ2-3; 7 bases match TRBD1. The CDR3 consists of 17 residues. Germline V gene lookup returns CDR1 MNHNS and CDR2 SASEGT. CDR3 nucleotide sequence: TGTGCCAGCAGGGAAGATGTTGTGGGGACAGATAAGTATACGCAGTATTTT. It yields the protein CASREDVVGTDKYTQYF.

The chain couples TRBV30 to TRBJ1-5; no definite D call. The CDR3 runs 14 residues. V was shortened by 3 bases and J by 2 bases, with 11 bases between the two germline ends. In germline, CDR1 is GTSNPN, CDR2 SVGIG (reference sequence). CDR3 in DNA: TGTGCCTGGAGCTTTCGGGTTGGCAATCAGCCCCAGCATTTT. Its translation: CAWSFRVGNQPQHF.

This chain links TRBV28 with TRBJ2-7; 8 bases agree with TRBD2. Germline V lookup: CDR1 MDHEN, CDR2 SYDVKM. V shed 4 bases, J shed 4 bases, and the junction held 12 bases outside the gene matches. The CDR3 runs to 16 residues. Here the CDR3 reads CASSSRTGGRLYEQYF. The CDR3 coding sequence is TGTGCCAGCAGTTCCCGGACGGGAGGGAGACTTTACGAGCAGTACTTC.

For this clone: Other nucleotide sequences from this sample produce the same CDR3. This chain connects TRBV5-1 to TRBJ2-3, with D uncertain. The germline V gene has CDR1 SGHRS and CDR2 YFSETQ. The CDR3 extends over 12 amino acids. V lost 0 bases, J lost 6 bases, and 5 bases lay in between. The CDR3 nucleotides are TGCGCCAGCAGCTTGGTTGGGGATACGCAGTATTTT. Translated, it gives CASSLVGDTQYF.

The chain recombines TRBV12-5 with TRBJ2-6, with 7 bases lining up with TRBD1. In germline, CDR1 is LGHNT, CDR2 FRNRAP. This CDR3 has 16 residues. V dropped 2 bases and J dropped 2; count of bases not matched to a gene: 3. The CDR3 sequence: CASGLITGAGANVLTF. In nucleotides, the CDR3 is TGTGCTAGTGGTTTGATTACAGGGGCTGGGGCCAACGTCCTGACTTTC.

The chain employs TRBV29-1 and TRBJ1-1, with D possibly matching TRBD1 (6 bases). This CDR3 spans 15 amino acids. Germline V lookup: CDR1 SQVTM, CDR2 ANQGSEA. Trimming pared 7 bases from V and 0 bases from J, leaving 18 bases between. The CDR3 region has the DNA TGCAGCGCTCCCAGACAGACAGGCATGAACACTGAAGCTTTCTTT. Protein: CSAPRQTGMNTEAFF.

The rearrangement uses TRBV5-1 and TRBJ2-1, with D hard to call. Trimming left V 4 bases short and J 7 bases short, with 6 bases between. CDR1 is SGHRS, CDR2 YFSETQ, per germline. The length of the CDR3 is 11 residues. CDR3 amino acids: CASSEYNEQFF. CDR3 DNA sequence: TGCGCCAGCAGCGAGTATAATGAGCAGTTCTTC. Complete variable domain (other parts from reference TRBV5-1 and TRBJ2-1): KAGVTQTPRYLIKTRGQQVTLSCSPISGHRSVSWYQQTPGQGLQFLFEYFSETQRNKGNFPGRFSGRQFSNSRSEMNVSTLELGDSALYLCASSEYNEQFFGPGTRLTVL.

The chain carries TRBV30 and TRBJ1-1; possibly TRBD1 for D (6 bases). V dropped 2 bases and J dropped 10 bases, with 23 bases sitting between them. The CDR3 loop spans 15 amino acids. The germline V gene encodes CDR1 GTSNPN and CDR2 SVGIG (reference sequence). This chain's CDR3 is CAWSPSRGGNGAAFF. The CDR3 nucleotides read TGTGCCTGGAGTCCGAGCAGGGGAGGAAACGGGGCAGCTTTCTTT.

The V call is TRBV4-1, the J call TRBJ1-4; TRBD1 might be the D (5 bases). Germline values: CDR1 MGHRA, CDR2 YSYEKL. This CDR3 spans 16 amino acids. V was cut by 2 bases and J by 5 bases, with 15 bases left in between. This CDR3 reads CASSQPDKFFNEKLFF. The CDR3 region has the DNA TGCGCCAGCAGCCAACCGGACAAGTTCTTCAATGAAAAACTGTTTTTT.

Here the CDR3 DNA reads TGCAGCGCCCATCCTAGACAGGGGAGGGGAGAGACCCAGTACTTC. This translates into CSAHPRQGRGETQYF. The V and J genes are TRBV29-1 and TRBJ2-5; maybe TRBD1 (8 bases). V was pared by 7 bases and J by 4 bases, with 22 bases between. The CDR3 is 15 amino acids. Germline V gene lookup returns CDR1 SQVTM and CDR2 ANQGSEA.

The chain combines TRBV30 with TRBJ1-6, with 8 positions matching TRBD1. CDR1 and CDR2 (germline): GTSNPN, SVGIG (reference sequence). This CDR3 contains 12 residues. Trimming at V came to 4 bases and at J to 10 bases, leaving 3 bases not matched to a gene. DNA for the CDR3: TGTGCCTGGAACTCAGGGGGCTCACCCCTCCACTTT. Residues: CAWNSGGSPLHF.

V gene TRBV30 combines with J gene TRBJ1-5; D is possibly TRBD1 (5 bases). In germline, CDR1 is GTSNPN, CDR2 SVGIG (reference sequence). V lost 1 base and J 6 bases, leaving 13 bases between the germline ends. The CDR3 contains 14 residues. The CDR3 DNA reads as TGTGCCTGGAGTGATTACGGGGGGAGTCAGCCCCAGCATTTT. Amino acid sequence: CAWSDYGGSQPQHF. The complete variable domain, with remaining parts taken from reference TRBV30 and TRBJ1-5, reads SQTIHQWPATLVQPVGSPLSLECTVEGTSNPNLYWYRQAAGRGLQLLFYSVGIGQISSEVPQNLSASRPQDRQFILSSKKLLLSDSGFYLCAWSDYGGSQPQHFGDGTRLSIL.

V gene TRBV9 combines with J gene TRBJ2-5, with TRBD1 matching 7 bases. The CDR3 runs 10 residues. Germline CDR1 SGDLS, CDR2 YYNGEE. The CDR3 loop is CARGRQTQYF. Here the CDR3 DNA reads TGTGCGAGGGGGCGGCAGACCCAGTACTTC.

The V and J genes are TRBV5-1 and TRBJ1-2; 9 nucleotides agree with TRBD1. Germline loops: CDR1 SGHRS, CDR2 YFSETQ. Losses at the gene ends were 4 bases for V and 5 bases for J; bases not matched to a gene: 6. The CDR3 is 14 amino acids. The CDR3 nucleotides read TGCGCCAGCAGCCCTACCGGGACAGGGTATGGCTACACCTTC. This gives the protein CASSPTGTGYGYTF.

J is TRBJ2-3 and V is TRBV11-2; D remains unclear. Trimming cost V 1 base and J 3 bases, with 5 bases left between them. Germline-derived CDR1 and CDR2 are SGHAT and FQNNGV. This CDR3 is built from 13 residues. The CDR3 loop reads CASSLGRTDTQYF. The CDR3 DNA is TGTGCCAGCAGCTTAGGCCGTACAGATACGCAGTATTTT.

This clone has a handful of counts. The rearrangement joins TRBV9 to TRBJ2-3; D is possibly TRBD2 (5 bases). V lost 1 base and J lost 0, with 6 bases in between. This CDR3 contains 14 residues. The germline V gene has CDR1 SGDLS and CDR2 YYNGEE. In nucleotides, the CDR3 is TGTGCCAGCAGCGTAACTAGGAGCACAGATACGCAGTATTTT. This sequence encodes CASSVTRSTDTQYF.

Of note for this clone: Additional DNA sequences in this sample encode the identical CDR3. The chain's CDR3 is CASSPGTGETQYF. In nucleotides, the CDR3 is TGTGCCAGCTCACCAGGAACAGGGGAGACCCAGTACTTC. The chain employs TRBV18 and TRBJ2-5; maybe TRBD1 (6 bases). V shed 2 bases and J shed 5 bases, with 9 bases lying between them. Germline loops: CDR1 KGHSH, CDR2 LQKENI. This CDR3 spans 13 amino acids.

The chain couples TRBV5-1 to TRBJ2-7; D perhaps matches TRBD2 (5 bases). The CDR3 consists of 14 residues. The V gene's germline CDR1 is SGHRS and CDR2 YFSETQ. The V end was cut by 0 bases, the J end by 5 bases, with 12 bases between. The CDR3 loop reads CASSLGLKPDEQYF. The CDR3 DNA is TGCGCCAGCAGCTTGGGACTAAAGCCCGACGAGCAGTACTTC.

The rearrangement links TRBV4-1 to TRBJ2-7; D is possibly TRBD1 (6 bases). The V end lost 3 bases, the J end lost 6 bases, and 18 bases lay between the germline ends. The CDR3 is made up of 15 amino acids. Germline CDR1 reads MGHRA; CDR2 reads YSYEKL. The CDR3 DNA sequence: TGCGCCAGCAGCCAGGCACACAGGGCTCCTGGCGAGCAGTACTTC. Amino acids: CASSQAHRAPGEQYF.

V gene TRBV15 combines with J gene TRBJ2-4; possible D gene TRBD1, 6 bases. V was shortened by 6 bases and J by 0 bases, with 15 bases between the two germline ends. CDR1 and CDR2 from the germline V gene are LNHNV and YYDKDF (reference sequence). CDR3 size: 16 residues. The chain's CDR3 is CATSEGQLLAKNIQYF. The CDR3 bases are TGTGCCACCAGTGAAGGACAGCTACTAGCCAAAAACATTCAGTACTTC.

The chain combines TRBV7-9 with TRBJ1-6; D is unclear. V was shortened by 1 base and J by 10 bases, with 11 bases between the two germline ends. The CDR3 has 14 amino acids. Germline values: CDR1 SEHNR, CDR2 FQNEAQ (reference sequence). The CDR3 bases are TGTGCCAGCAGCTTAGTATCTGTGGGATCACCCCTCCACTTT. Its protein product is CASSLVSVGSPLHF.

This clone has more than one count but fewer than ten. CDR3 sequence: CSVETGTDIYEQYF. The DNA of the CDR3 is TGCAGCGTTGAAACCGGGACAGACATCTACGAGCAGTACTTC. The chain joins TRBV29-1 to TRBJ2-7, with 7 bases aligning to TRBD1. Germline CDR1 reads SQVTM; CDR2 reads ANQGSEA. The CDR3 length is 14 residues. The trim removed 2 bases at V and 3 bases at J, leaving 7 bases unmatched.

This clone was counted only a few times. The rearrangement uses TRBV15 and TRBJ2-5, with D unclear. Per the germline V gene, CDR1 is LNHNV and CDR2 is YYDKDF (reference sequence). This CDR3 is 12 amino acids long. Trimming took off 0 bases at V and 7 bases at J, with 6 bases between the two ends. The CDR3 sequence: CATSRDRVTQYF. Written as DNA, the CDR3 is TGTGCCACCAGCAGAGATAGGGTGACCCAGTACTTC. Complete variable domain (other parts from reference TRBV15 and TRBJ2-5): DAMVIQNPRYQVTQFGKPVTLSCSQTLNHNVMYWYQQKSSQAPKLLFHYYDKDFNNEADTPDNFQSRRPNTSFCFLDIRSPGLGDTAMYLCATSRDRVTQYFGPGTRLLVL.

This clone has only a few counts. The V and J genes are TRBV29-1 and TRBJ2-5; D gene uncertain. This CDR3 is built from 13 residues. The germline V gene has CDR1 SQVTM and CDR2 ANQGSEA. V lost 2 bases to trimming and J lost 1 base, with 8 bases between them. The CDR3 nucleotides read TGCAGCGTTGAACGACGAAGCCAAGAGACCCAGTACTTC. Translation gives CSVERRSQETQYF.

V and J are TRBV30 and TRBJ2-4, with TRBD2 identical over 9 bases. V gave up 3 bases and J gave up 7 bases; unmatched junction bases: 4. Germline V CDR1 and CDR2: GTSNPN, SVGIG (reference sequence). The CDR3 totals 13 residues. CDR3 coding DNA: TGTGCCTGGAGGGCAGGACTAGCGAACATTCAGTACTTC. It encodes CAWRAGLANIQYF.

This clone was found a few times. The genes are TRBV10-1 and TRBJ1-2; no firm D call. Trimming left V 0 bases short and J 6 bases short, with 8 bases between. CDR3 length: 13 amino acids. The germline gives CDR1 WNHNN, CDR2 SYGVQD (reference sequence). CDR3 region: CASSESSGNGYTF. CDR3 DNA sequence: TGCGCCAGCAGTGAGTCTTCGGGGAATGGCTACACCTTC.

The genes are TRBV29-1 and TRBJ1-2, with D perhaps TRBD1 (5 bases). CDR1 is SQVTM, CDR2 ANQGSEA, per germline. Trimming left V 1 base short and J 2 bases short, with 11 bases between. CDR3 size: 14 residues. The DNA for the CDR3 is TGCAGCGTTGAAGTCTGGACACCAAACTATGGCTACACCTTC. It encodes CSVEVWTPNYGYTF.

The rearrangement uses TRBV6-1 and TRBJ2-7; perhaps D is TRBD1 or TRBD2 (5 bases each). The CDR3 contains 15 residues. V was cut by 8 bases and J by 3 bases, with 20 bases left in between. The germline CDR1 and CDR2 sequences are MNHNS and SASEGT. The chain's CDR3 is CASLGDSHADYEQYF. As DNA, the CDR3 is TGTGCCAGCTTGGGAGACAGTCATGCAGACTACGAGCAGTACTTC.